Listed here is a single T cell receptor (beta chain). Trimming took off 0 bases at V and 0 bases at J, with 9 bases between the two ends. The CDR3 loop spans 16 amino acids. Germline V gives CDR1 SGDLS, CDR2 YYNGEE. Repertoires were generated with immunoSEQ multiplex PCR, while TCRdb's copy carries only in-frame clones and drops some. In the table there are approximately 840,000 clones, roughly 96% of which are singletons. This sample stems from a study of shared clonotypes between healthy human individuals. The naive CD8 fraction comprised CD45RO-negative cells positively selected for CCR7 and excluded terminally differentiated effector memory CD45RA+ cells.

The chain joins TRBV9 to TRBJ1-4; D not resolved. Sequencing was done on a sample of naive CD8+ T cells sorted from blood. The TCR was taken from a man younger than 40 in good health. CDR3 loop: CASSVEGRSTNEKLFF. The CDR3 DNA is TGTGCCAGCAGCGTAGAGGGCAGATCAACTAATGAAAAACTGTTTTTT.